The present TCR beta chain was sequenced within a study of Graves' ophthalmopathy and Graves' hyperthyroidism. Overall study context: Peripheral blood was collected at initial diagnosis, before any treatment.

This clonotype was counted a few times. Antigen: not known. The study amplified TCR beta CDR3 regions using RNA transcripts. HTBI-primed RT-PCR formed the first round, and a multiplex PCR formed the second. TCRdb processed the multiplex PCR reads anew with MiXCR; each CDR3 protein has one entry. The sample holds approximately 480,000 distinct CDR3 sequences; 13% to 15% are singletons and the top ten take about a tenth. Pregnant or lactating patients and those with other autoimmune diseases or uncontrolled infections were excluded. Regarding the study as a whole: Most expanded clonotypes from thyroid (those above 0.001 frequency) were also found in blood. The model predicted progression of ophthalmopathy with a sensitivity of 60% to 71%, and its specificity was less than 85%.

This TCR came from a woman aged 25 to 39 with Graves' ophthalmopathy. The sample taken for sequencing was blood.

As DNA, the CDR3 is TGTGCCAGCAGCCCAACAGGGGGCTTCATCCACGAGCAGTACTTC. Residues: CASSPTGGFIHEQYF. The genes are TRBV12-3 or TRBV12-4 and TRBJ2-7; 9 bases align to TRBD1. This CDR3 has 15 amino acids. The V segment lost 6 bases and the J segment 5 bases; nucleotides outside the gene matches: 11.